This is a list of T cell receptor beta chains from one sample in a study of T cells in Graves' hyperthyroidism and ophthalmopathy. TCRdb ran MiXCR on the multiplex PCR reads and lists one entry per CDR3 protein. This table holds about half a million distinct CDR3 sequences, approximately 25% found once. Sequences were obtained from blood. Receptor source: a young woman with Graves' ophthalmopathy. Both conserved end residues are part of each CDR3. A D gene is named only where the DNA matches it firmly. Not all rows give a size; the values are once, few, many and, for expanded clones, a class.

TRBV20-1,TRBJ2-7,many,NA,CSGPPTGSYEQYF,TGCAGTGGACCGCCGACAGGATCCTACGAGCAGTACTTC
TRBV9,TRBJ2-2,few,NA,CASRGPATGELFF,TGTGCCAGCAGGGGGCCCGCCACCGGGGAGCTGTTTTTT
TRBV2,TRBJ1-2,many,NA,CASSEVEGPYGYTF,TGTGCCAGCAGTGAGGTCGAGGGGCCGTATGGCTACACCTTC
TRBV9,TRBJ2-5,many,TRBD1,CASSSRTGKQETQYF,TGTGCCAGCAGCTCCCGGACAGGGAAGCAAGAGACCCAGTACTTC
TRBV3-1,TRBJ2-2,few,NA,CASRRRGITGELFF,TGTGCCAGCAGACGCCGAGGGATAACCGGGGAGCTGTTTTTT
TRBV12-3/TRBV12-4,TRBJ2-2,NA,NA,CASSPKPNTGELFF,TGTGCCAGCAGCCCTAAACCCAACACCGGGGAGCTGTTTTTT
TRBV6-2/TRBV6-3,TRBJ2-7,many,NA,CASSYLTPGKIYEQYF,TGTGCCAGCAGTTACCTCACTCCGGGGAAGATCTACGAGCAGTACTTC
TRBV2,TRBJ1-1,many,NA,CASKSQGRLNTEAFF,TGTGCCAGCAAGTCCCAAGGACGGTTGAACACTGAAGCTTTCTTT
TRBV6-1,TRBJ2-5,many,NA,CASSVLQGMGTQYF,TGTGCCAGCAGTGTACTACAGGGAATGGGGACCCAGTACTTC
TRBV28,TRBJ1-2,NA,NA,CAVEGYTF,TGTGCTGTAGAGGGCTACACCTTC
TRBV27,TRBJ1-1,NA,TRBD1,CASSVQGAEAFF,TGTGCCAGCAGTGTACAGGGGGCTGAAGCTTTCTTT
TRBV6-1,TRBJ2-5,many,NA,CASSRRRDNQETQYF,TGTGCCAGCAGCCGTCGGCGGGACAACCAAGAGACCCAGTACTTC
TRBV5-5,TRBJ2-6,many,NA,CASSLGGGPGANVLTF,TGTGCCAGCAGCCTGGGGGGGGGCCCCGGGGCCAACGTCCTGACTTTC
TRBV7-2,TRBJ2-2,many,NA,CASSPQGRGGRELFF,TGTGCCAGCAGCCCGCAGGGCAGGGGCGGGAGGGAGCTGTTTTTT
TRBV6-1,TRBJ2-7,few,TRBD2,CASVGGYEQYF,TGTGCCAGCGTGGGGGGGTACGAGCAGTACTTC
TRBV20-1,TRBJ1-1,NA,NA,CSADILQNTEAFF,TGCAGTGCTGACATTCTGCAGAACACTGAAGCTTTCTTT
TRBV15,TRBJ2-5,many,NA,CVTSREAAWETQYF,TGTGTCACCAGCAGAGAAGCAGCGTGGGAGACCCAGTACTTC